The clone carrying this T cell receptor (beta chain) was seen a single time. These data originate in a study of blood T cell repertoires in COVID-19. Study background: T cells, B-cell-depleted T cells, or PBMCs provided the cDNA or gDNA that served as material.

V lost 1 base and J lost 4, with 8 bases in between. The germline V gene encodes CDR1 SEHNR and CDR2 FQNEAQ (reference sequence). CDR3 length: 14 amino acids. In the study's own analysis: Estimation of nucleated cell counts was performed using reference gene primer amplification. The assay was immunoSEQ multiplex PCR, and TCRdb's table has in-frame clones only and misses some. That table is the source of V, J and clone size, and D and trimming were worked out from the DNA. This sample carries around 350,000 clones, roughly 86% of them seen once, and the ten largest clones take 2.5% to 3.5%. The origin of this receptor is a human donor in a cohort sampled during active COVID-19. Sequencing used peripheral blood. This sequence joins TRBV7-9 and TRBJ1-3; D remains ambiguous. DNA for the CDR3: TGTGCCAGCAGCTTAGGGGAGATCGGAAACACCATATATTTT. It translates to CASSLGEIGNTIYF.